This T cell receptor beta chain was identified in a study of shared clonotypes between healthy human individuals. The study's findings and limits: An effect of sequencing depth on clonotype sharing among donors was expected.

Per germline, CDR1 LNHDA and CDR2 SQIVND (reference sequence). This CDR3 contains 14 residues. V lost 5 bases to trimming and J lost 0 bases, with 9 bases between them. The split of CD4+ cells yielded CD45RA+ naive and CD45RA-negative memory subsets. In its sample, this clone was seen once. Its antigen is not known. Per sorted-subset replicate PCR, input was roughly 200 ng DNA, representing around 28,000 T cell genomes. TCRdb's copy holds only in-frame clones and misses some; the assay was immunoSEQ multiplex PCR. The sample consists of millions of clones, approximately 92% of them appearing once. This TCR was sampled from a young man in good health. The J gene is TRBJ2-3, the V gene TRBV19, with no clear D. The sequencing sample was made of naive CD4+ T cells sorted from blood. The subset here: CD45RA+ positively selected. The CDR3 sequence is CASSATVSTDTQYF. The CDR3 DNA is TGTGCCAGTAGTGCGACGGTTAGCACAGATACGCAGTATTTT.